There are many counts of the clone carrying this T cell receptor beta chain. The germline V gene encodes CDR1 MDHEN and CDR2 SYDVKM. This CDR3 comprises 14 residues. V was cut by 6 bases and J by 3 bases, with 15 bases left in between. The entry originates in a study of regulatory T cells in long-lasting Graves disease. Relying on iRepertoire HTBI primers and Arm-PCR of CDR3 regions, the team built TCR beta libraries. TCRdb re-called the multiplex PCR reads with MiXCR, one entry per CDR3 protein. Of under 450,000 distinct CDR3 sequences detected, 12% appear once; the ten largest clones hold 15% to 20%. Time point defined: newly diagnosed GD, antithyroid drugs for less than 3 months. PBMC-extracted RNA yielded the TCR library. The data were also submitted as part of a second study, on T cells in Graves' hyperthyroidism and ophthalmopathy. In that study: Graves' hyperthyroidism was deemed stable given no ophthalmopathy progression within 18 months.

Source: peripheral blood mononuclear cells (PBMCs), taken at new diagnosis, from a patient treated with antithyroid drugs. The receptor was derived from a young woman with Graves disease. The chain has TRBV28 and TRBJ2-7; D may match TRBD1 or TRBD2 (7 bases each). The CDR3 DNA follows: TGTGCCAGCAGCCGGGGGGACAGACTCTACGAGCAGTACTTC. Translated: CASSRGDRLYEQYF.